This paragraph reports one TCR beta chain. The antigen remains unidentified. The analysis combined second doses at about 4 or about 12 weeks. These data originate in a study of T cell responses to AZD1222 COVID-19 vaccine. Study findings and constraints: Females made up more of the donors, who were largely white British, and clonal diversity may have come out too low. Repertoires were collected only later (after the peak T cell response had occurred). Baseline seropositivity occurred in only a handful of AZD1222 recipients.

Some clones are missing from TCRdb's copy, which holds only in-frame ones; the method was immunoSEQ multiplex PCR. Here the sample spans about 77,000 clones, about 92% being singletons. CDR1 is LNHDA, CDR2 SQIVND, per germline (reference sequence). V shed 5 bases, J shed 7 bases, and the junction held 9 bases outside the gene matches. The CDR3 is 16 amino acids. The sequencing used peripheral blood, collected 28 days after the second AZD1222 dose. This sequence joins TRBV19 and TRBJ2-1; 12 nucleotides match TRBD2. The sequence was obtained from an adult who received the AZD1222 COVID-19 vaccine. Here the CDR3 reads CASSLFGLAGKNEQFF. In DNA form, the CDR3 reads TGTGCCAGTAGTCTATTCGGACTAGCGGGAAAGAATGAGCAGTTCTTC.